Here is one T cell receptor beta chain with its context. This record comes from a study of cytomegalovirus exposure and HLA in healthy donors. Trimming took off 5 bases at V and 3 bases at J, with 13 bases between the two ends. The CDR3 runs 15 residues. Germline V gives CDR1 SGHNT, CDR2 YENEEA. Researchers ran the PCR with 60 Vbeta and 13 Jbeta primers. The table came from immunoSEQ multiplex PCR; TCRdb's copy has only in-frame clones and leaves some out. The top ten clones hold 1.3% of a sample with about 110,000 clones, approximately 72% of them seen once. The sequence was obtained from a man aged 25 to 40 in good health and CMV-seronegative. The V and J genes are TRBV11-3 and TRBJ1-4; D not certain. Sequenced sample: PBMCs. CDR3 sequence reads: CASSGSGLSNEKLFF. Here the CDR3 DNA reads TGTGCCAGCAGCGGCTCCGGGTTATCTAATGAAAAACTGTTTTTT.